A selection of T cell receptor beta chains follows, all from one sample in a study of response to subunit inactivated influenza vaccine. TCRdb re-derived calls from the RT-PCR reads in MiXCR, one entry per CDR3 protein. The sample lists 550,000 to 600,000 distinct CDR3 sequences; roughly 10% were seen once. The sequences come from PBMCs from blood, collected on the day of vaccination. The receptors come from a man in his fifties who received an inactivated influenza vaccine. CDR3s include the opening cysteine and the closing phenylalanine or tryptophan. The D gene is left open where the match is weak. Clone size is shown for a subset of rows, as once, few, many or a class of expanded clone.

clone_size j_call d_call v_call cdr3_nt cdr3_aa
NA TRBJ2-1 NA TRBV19 TGTGCCAGTAGTATCGGGACGGGTTCAGGAAATGAGCAGTTCTTC CASSIGTGSGNEQFF
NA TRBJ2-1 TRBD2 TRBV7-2 TGTGCCAGCAGCTTAGGGCTAGCGGGAATGACTGAGCAGTTCTTC CASSLGLAGMTEQFF
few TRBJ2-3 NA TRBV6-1 TGTGCCAGCAGTGACCCGGGGGGCCGGGCAGATACGCAGTATTTT CASSDPGGRADTQYF
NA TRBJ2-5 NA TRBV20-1 TGCAGTGCTAGAGATTCCCCGGCACGGGAGACCCAGTCCTTC CSARDSPARETQSF
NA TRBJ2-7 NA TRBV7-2 TGTGCCAGCAGCGCCATAAGTAGGGGCGAGCAGTACTTC CASSAISRGEQYF
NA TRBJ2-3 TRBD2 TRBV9 TGTGCCAGCAGCCCTCGCGGGGGGGGGGCCGCAGATACGCAGTATTTT CASSPRGGGAADTQYF
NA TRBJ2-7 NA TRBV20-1 TGCAGTGCGGGAGACGAGCAGTACTTC CSAGDEQYF
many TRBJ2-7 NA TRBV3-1 TGTGCCAGCAGCCCCCTGGGAGGATCCTACGAGCAGTACTTC CASSPLGGSYEQYF
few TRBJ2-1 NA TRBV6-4 TGTGCCAGCAGTGTTGGCGGGGCACCCCTCAATGAGCAGTTCTTC CASSVGGAPLNEQFF
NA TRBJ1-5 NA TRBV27 TGTGCCAGCAGTTTAAGGCCTCAGAATCAGCCCCAGCATTTT CASSLRPQNQPQHF
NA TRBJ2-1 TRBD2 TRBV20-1 TGCAGTGCTAGAACTAGCGGGAGGGCCAATGAGCAGTTCTTC CSARTSGRANEQFF
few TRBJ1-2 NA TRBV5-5 TGTGCCAGCAGCTTGGATGTGGGATACTATGGCTACACCTTC CASSLDVGYYGYTF
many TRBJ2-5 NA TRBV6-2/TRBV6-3 TGTGCCAGCAGTTATCGGGCGGAGGGGGAGACCCAGTACTTC CASSYRAEGETQYF
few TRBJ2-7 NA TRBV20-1 TGCAGTGCTGGAGATCCGGGAGAGCAGTACTTC CSAGDPGEQYF
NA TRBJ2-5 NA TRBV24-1 TGTGCCACCAGTGTGAGGGGGTCCGGGTCGGAGACCCAGTACTTC CATSVRGSGSETQYF
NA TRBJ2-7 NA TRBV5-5 TGTGCCAGCAGAGAAGTACCCTACGAGCAGTACTTC CASREVPYEQYF
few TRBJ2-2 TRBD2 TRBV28 TGTGCCAGCAACCTCCCCCGGGGGGCCGGGGAGCTGTTTTTT CASNLPRGAGELFF
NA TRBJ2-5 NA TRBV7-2 TGTGCCAGCAGCGGCCTAGAACGGGCCGGAGGAGAGACCCAGTACTTC CASSGLERAGGETQYF
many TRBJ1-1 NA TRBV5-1 TGCGCCAGCAGCCCGGACTGGGGTTCTGAAGCTTTCTTT CASSPDWGSEAFF
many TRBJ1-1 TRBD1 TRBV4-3 TGCGCCAGCAGCCGAGACAGGGTGAACACTGAAGCTTTCTTT CASSRDRVNTEAFF
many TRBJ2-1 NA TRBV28 TGTGCCAGCAGTTTGCTACTGCTTACAGGGAGCTCCTACAATGAGCAGTTCTTC CASSLLLLTGSSYNEQFF
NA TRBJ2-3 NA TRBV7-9 TGTGCCAGCAGCTCCTGGGACCCCGGGCGCCCAGATACGCAGTATTTT CASSSWDPGRPDTQYF
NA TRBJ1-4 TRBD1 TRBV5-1 TGCGCCAGCAGGGACGGGACAGTTAATGAAAAACTGTTTTTT CASRDGTVNEKLFF
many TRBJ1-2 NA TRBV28 TGTGCCAGCAGTTTAGGGGACCCATCCGACGGCTACACCTTC CASSLGDPSDGYTF
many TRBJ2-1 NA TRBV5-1 TGTGCCAGCAGCTTAGTAGGCGGGCCCTACAATGAGCAGTTCTTC CASSLVGGPYNEQFF
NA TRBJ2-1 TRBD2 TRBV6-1 TGTGCCAGCAGCGTGACTAGCGGGAGTCTAAATGAGCAGTTCTTC CASSVTSGSLNEQFF
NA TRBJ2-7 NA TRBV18 TGTGCCAGCTCACCAGAACAGGTACTCTCCTACGAGCAGTACTTC CASSPEQVLSYEQYF
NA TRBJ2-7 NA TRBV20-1 TGCAGTGCTAGGTACACGTCCGCCTACGAGCAGTACTTC CSARYTSAYEQYF
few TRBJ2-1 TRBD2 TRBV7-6 TGTGCCAGCAGCTTAGCTTCCGAGGTGGGAGGGCTACACAATGAGCAGTTCTTC CASSLASEVGGLHNEQFF
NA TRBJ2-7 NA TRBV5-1 TGCGCCAGCAGCTTGGCCTTTTCGCGGGACCGAACCTACGAGCAGTACTTC CASSLAFSRDRTYEQYF
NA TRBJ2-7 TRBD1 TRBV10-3 TGTGCCATCAGTGATACCCTGGGACAGGGGAAGTCCTACGAGCAGTACTTC CAISDTLGQGKSYEQYF
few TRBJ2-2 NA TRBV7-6 TGTGCCAGCAGCTCAACCTTCACCACCGGGGAGCTGTTTTTT CASSSTFTTGELFF
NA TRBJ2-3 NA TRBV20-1 TGCAGTGCTAGCCTTAATAGGGGCATGACAGATACGCAGTATTTT CSASLNRGMTDTQYF
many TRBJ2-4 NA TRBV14 TGTGCCAGCAGCCAGACCGGGGTTGGAGCCAAAAACATTCAGTACTTC CASSQTGVGAKNIQYF
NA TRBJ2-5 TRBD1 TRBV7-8 TGTGCCAGCAGCTCGGGACAGGGGCCCCAAGAGACCCAGTACTTC CASSSGQGPQETQYF
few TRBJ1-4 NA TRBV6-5 TGTGCCAGCAGTTACGATCGTGGTAGGAAACTGTTTTTT CASSYDRGRKLFF
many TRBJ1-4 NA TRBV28 TGTGCCAGCTATACACAGGGATCCAATGAAAAACTGTTTTTT CASYTQGSNEKLFF
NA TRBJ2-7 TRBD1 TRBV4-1 TGCGCCAGCAGCCTTCGACAGGGGGCTAATTCCTACGAGCAGTACTTC CASSLRQGANSYEQYF
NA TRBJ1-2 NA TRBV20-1 TGCAGTGCTAGAAACAGGGACTATGGCTACACCTTC CSARNRDYGYTF
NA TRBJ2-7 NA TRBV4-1 TGCGCCAGCAGGAGGGGAAGCGAGCAGTACTTC CASRRGSEQYF
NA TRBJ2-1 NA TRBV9 TGTGCCAGCAGCTCTGTTAAGCGGCCGCAGTTCTTC CASSSVKRPQFF
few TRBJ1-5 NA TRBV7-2 TGTGCCAGCAGCTTAGTGGTAACAGGGACCTCGTTACAGCATTTT CASSLVVTGTSLQHF
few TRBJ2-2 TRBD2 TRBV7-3 TGTGCCAGCAGCTTTGGGGGAGGGTACACCGGGGAGCTGTTTTTT CASSFGGGYTGELFF
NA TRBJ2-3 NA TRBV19 TGTGCCACGGCTGTTGAAGCGGCTAAAAGGCAGTATTTT CATAVEAAKRQYF
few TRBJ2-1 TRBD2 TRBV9 TGTGCCAGCAGCGTAGCTGGACTAGTTAATGAGCAGTTCTTC CASSVAGLVNEQFF
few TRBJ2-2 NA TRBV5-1 TGCGCCAGCAGCTTGGCCTATGGGGAGCTGTTTTTT CASSLAYGELFF
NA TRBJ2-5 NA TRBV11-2 TGTGCCAGCAGCTTTGAACCAGCGCGCGCGGGGACCCAGTACTTC CASSFEPARAGTQYF
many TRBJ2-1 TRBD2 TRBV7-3 TGTGCCAGCAGCTTAGGGAGCGGGAGTAATGAGCAGTTCTTC CASSLGSGSNEQFF
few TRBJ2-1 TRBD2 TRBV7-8 TGTGCCAGTTTACGGGGGGGACTATACAATGAGCAGTTCTTC CASLRGGLYNEQFF